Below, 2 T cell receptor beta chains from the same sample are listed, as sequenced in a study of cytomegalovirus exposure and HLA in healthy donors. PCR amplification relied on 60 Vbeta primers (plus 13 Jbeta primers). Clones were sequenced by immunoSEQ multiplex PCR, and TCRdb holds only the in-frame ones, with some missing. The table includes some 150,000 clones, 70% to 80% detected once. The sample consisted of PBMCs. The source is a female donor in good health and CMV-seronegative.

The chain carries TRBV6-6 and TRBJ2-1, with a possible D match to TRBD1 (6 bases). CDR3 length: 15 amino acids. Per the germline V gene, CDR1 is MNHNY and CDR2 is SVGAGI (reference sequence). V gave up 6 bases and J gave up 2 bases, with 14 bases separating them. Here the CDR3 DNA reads TGTGCCAGCAGCAAGCTCACAGGGCCCTACAATGAGCAGTTCTTC. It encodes CASSKLTGPYNEQFF.

In DNA, the CDR3 is TGTGCCACCAGCAGACAGGGGTATCTCCACGAGCAGTACTTC. It encodes CATSRQGYLHEQYF. The gene calls are TRBV15 and TRBJ2-7; TRBD1 is a possible D gene (6 bases). In germline, CDR1 is LNHNV, CDR2 YYDKDF (reference sequence). This CDR3 spans 14 amino acids. V lost 2 bases and J 5 bases, leaving 13 bases between the germline ends.